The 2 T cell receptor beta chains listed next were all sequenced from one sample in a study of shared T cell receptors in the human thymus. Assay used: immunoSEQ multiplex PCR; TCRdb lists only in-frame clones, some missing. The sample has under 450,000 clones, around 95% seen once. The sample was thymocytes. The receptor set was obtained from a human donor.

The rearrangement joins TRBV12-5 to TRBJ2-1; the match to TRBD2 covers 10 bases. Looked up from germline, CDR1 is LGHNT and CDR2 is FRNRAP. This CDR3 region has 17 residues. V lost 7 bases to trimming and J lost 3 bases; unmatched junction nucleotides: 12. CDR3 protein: CASAITGTSAHYNEQFF. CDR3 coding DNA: TGTGCTAGTGCCATCACCGGGACTAGCGCCCACTACAATGAGCAGTTCTTC.

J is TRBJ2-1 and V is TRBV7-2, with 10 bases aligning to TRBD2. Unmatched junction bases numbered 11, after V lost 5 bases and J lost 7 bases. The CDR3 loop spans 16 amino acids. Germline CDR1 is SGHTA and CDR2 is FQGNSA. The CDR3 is CASSPPLAGVRNEQFF. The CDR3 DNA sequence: TGTGCCAGCAGCCCCCCTCTAGCGGGAGTGAGGAATGAGCAGTTCTTC.